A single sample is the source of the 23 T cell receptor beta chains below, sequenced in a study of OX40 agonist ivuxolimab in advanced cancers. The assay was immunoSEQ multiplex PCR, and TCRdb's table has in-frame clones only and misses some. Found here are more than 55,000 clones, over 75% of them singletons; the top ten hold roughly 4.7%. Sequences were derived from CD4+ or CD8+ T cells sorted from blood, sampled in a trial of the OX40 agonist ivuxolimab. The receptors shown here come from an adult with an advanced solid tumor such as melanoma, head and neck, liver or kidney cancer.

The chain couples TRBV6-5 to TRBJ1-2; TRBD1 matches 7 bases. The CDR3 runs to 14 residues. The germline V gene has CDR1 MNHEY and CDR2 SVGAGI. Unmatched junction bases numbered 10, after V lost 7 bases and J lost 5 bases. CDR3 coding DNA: TGTGCCAGCACCCAAAGACAGGGTAGTTATGGCTACACCTTC. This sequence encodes CASTQRQGSYGYTF.

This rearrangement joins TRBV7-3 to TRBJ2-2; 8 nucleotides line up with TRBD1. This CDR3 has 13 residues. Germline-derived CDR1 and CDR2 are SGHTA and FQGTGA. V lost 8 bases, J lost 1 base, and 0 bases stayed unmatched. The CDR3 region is CASGQGNTGELFF. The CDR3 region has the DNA TGTGCCAGCGGACAGGGGAACACCGGGGAGCTGTTTTTT.

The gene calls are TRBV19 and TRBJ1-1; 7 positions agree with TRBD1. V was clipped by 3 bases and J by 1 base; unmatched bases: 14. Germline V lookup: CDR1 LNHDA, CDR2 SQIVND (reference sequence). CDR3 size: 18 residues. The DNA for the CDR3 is TGTGCCAGTAGTATGTGGGACAGCGTCCCAGCTGGGAACACTGAAGCTTTCTTT. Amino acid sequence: CASSMWDSVPAGNTEAFF. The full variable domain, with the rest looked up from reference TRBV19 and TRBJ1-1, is DGGITQSPKYLFRKEGQNVTLSCEQNLNHDAMYWYRQDPGQGLRLIYYSQIVNDFQKGDIAEGYSVSREKKESFPLTVTSAQKNPTAFYLCASSMWDSVPAGNTEAFFGQGTRLTVV.

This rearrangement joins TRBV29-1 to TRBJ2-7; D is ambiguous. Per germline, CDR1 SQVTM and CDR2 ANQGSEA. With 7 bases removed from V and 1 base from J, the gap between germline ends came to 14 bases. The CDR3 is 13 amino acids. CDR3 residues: CSAVIGRSYEQYF. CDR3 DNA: TGCAGCGCCGTGATTGGCAGGTCCTACGAGCAGTACTTC.

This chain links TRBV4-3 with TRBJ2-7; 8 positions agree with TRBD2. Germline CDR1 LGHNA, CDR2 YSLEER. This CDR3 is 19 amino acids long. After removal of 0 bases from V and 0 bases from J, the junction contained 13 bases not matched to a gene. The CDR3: CASSQDPSSGSSSSYEQYF. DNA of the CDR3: TGCGCCAGCAGCCAAGATCCCTCCAGCGGGAGTTCTAGCTCCTACGAGCAGTACTTC.

The CDR3 loop is CASRKGTSGSGETQYF. As DNA, the CDR3 is TGTGCCAGCAGGAAGGGGACTAGCGGGTCGGGGGAGACCCAGTACTTC. The chain combines TRBV2 with TRBJ2-5, with 12 bases matching TRBD2. Looked up from germline, CDR1 is SNHLY and CDR2 is FYNNEI. This CDR3 is 16 amino acids long. The ends lost 6 bases at V and 5 bases at J; junction bases unmatched: 10.

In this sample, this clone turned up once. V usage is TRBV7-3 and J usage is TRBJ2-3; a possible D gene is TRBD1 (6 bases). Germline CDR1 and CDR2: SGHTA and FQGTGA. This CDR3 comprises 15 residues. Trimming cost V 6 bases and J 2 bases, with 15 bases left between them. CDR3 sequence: CASRKGRGYTDTQYF. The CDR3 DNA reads TGTGCCAGCAGGAAAGGCAGGGGTTACACAGATACGCAGTATTTT.

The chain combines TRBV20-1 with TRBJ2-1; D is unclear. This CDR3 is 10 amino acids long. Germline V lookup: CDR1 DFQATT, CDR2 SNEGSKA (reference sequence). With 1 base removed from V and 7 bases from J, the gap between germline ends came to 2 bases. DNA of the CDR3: TGCAGTGCTAGAGTAAATGAGCAGTTCTTC. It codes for CSARVNEQFF.

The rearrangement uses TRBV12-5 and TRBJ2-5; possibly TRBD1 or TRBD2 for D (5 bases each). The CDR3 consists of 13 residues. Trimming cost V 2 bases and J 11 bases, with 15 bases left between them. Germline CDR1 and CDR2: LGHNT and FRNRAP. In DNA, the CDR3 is TGTGCTAGTGGTTTGTCAGGGTTTGGGGAGCAGTACTTC. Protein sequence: CASGLSGFGEQYF.

The CDR3 DNA sequence: TGTGCCAGCTCACCACACAGGGATCAGCCCCAGCATTTT. It translates to CASSPHRDQPQHF. The J gene is TRBJ1-5, the V gene TRBV18; D is perhaps TRBD1 (6 bases). The CDR3 runs to 13 residues. Trimming left V 1 base short and J 5 bases short, with 6 bases between. The germline gives CDR1 KGHSH, CDR2 LQKENI.

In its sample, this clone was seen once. For the CDR3, the DNA is TGTGCCAGCGGAATCGGGCAGCTTAATGAAAAACTGTTTTTT. It yields the protein CASGIGQLNEKLFF. The rearrangement joins TRBV6-1 to TRBJ1-4; D gene unclear. V lost 8 bases to trimming and J lost 4 bases, with 14 bases between them. The CDR3 is made up of 14 amino acids. Germline V gene data show CDR1 as MNHNS and CDR2 as SASEGT.

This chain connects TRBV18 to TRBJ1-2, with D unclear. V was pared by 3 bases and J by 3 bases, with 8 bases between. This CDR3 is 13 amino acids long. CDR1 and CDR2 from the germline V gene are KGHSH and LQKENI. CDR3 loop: CASSPNSYYGYTF. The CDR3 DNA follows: TGTGCCAGCTCACCGAACAGTTACTATGGCTACACCTTC.

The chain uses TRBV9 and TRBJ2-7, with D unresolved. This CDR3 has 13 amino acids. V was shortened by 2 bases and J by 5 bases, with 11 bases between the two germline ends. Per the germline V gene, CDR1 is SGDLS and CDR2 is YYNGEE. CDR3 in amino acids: CASSVYPRDEQYF. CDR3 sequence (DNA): TGTGCCAGCAGCGTTTACCCACGGGACGAGCAGTACTTC.

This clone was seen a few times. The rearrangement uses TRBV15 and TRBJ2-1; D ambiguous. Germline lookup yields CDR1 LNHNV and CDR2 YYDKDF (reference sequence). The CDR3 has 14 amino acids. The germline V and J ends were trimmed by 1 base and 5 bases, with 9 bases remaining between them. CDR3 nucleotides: TGTGCCACCAGCAGAGGACCTAGAGACAATGAGCAGTTCTTC. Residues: CATSRGPRDNEQFF.

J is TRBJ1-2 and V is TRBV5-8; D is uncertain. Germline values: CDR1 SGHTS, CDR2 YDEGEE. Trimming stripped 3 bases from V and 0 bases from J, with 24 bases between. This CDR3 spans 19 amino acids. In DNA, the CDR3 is TGTGCCAGCAGCTCGGGAAGGTTAGGACCCACGGAAACTAACTATGGCTACACCTTC. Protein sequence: CASSSGRLGPTETNYGYTF.

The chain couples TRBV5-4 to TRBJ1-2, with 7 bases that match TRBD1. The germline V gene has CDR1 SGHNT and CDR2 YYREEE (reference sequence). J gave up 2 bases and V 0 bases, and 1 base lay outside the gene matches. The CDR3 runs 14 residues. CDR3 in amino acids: CASSLDRGNYGYTF. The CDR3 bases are TGTGCCAGCAGCTTGGACAGGGGCAACTATGGCTACACCTTC. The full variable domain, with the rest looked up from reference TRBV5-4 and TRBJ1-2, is ETGVTQSPTHLIKTRGQQVTLRCSSQSGHNTVSWYQQALGQGPQFIFQYYREEENGRGNFPPRFSGLQFPNYSSELNVNALELDDSALYLCASSLDRGNYGYTFGSGTRLTVV.

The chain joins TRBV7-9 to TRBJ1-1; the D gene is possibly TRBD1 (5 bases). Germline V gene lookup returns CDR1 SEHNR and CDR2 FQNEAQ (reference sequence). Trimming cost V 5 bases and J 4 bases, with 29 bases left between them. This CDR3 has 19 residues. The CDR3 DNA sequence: TGTGCCAGCAGCCCACCCCGGGTGGGGCGCGACCTTTTGAGCACTGAAGCTTTCTTT. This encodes CASSPPRVGRDLLSTEAFF. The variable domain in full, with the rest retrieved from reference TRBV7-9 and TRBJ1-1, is DTGVSQNPRHKITKRGQNVTFRCDPISEHNRLYWYRQTLGQGPEFLTYFQNEAQLEKSRLLSDRFSAERPKGSFSTLEIQRTEQGDSAMYLCASSPPRVGRDLLSTEAFFGQGTRLTVV.

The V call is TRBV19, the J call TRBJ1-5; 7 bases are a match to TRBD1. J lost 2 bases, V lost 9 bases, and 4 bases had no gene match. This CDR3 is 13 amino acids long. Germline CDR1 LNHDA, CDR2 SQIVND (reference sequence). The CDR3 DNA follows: TGTGCCAGCCTTGACAGGGGCAATCAGCCCCAGCATTTT. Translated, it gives CASLDRGNQPQHF. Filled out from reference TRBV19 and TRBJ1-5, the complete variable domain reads DGGITQSPKYLFRKEGQNVTLSCEQNLNHDAMYWYRQDPGQGLRLIYYSQIVNDFQKGDIAEGYSVSREKKESFPLTVTSAQKNPTAFYLCASLDRGNQPQHFGDGTRLSIL.

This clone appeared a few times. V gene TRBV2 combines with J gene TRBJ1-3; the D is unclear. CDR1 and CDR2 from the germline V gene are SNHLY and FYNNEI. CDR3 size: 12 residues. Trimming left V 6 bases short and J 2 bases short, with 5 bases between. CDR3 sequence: CASRGTGNTIYF. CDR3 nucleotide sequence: TGTGCCAGCAGGGGGACTGGAAACACCATATATTTT.

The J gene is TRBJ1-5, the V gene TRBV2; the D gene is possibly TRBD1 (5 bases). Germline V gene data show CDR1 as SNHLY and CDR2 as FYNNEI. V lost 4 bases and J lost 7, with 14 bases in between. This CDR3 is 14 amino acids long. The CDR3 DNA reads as TGTGCCAGCAGTGTCCAGACAGTAAGGCAGCCCCAGCATTTT. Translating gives CASSVQTVRQPQHF.

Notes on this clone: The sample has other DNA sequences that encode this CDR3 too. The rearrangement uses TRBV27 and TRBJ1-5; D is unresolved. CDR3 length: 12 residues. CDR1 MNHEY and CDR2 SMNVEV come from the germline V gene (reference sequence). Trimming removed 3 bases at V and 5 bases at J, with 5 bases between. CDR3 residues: CASSFLDQPQHF. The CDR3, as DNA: TGTGCCAGCAGTTTTTTAGATCAGCCCCAGCATTTT.

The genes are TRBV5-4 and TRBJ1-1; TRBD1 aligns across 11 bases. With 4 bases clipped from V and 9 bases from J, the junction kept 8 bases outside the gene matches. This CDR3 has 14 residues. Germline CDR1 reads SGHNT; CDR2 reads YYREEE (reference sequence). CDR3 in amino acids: CASSVGQGDFKAFF. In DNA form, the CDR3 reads TGTGCCAGCAGCGTGGGACAGGGGGATTTCAAAGCTTTCTTT.

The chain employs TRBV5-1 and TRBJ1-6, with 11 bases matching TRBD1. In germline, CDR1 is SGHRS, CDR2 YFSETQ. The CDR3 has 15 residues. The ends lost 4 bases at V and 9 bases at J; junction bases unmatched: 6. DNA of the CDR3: TGCGCCAGCAGCCCGGGGACAGGGGGGGGTTCACCCCTCCACTTT. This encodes CASSPGTGGGSPLHF.